This TCR beta chain was obtained from a study of technical replicates of blood from a handful of donors. Clones were sequenced by immunoSEQ multiplex PCR, and TCRdb holds only the in-frame ones, with some missing. The table has some 11,000 clones, about 94% seen once. The germline V gene encodes CDR1 SGDLS and CDR2 YYNGEE. The CDR3 is 14 residues long. After removal of 4 bases from V and 4 bases from J, the junction contained 5 bases not matched to a gene. The clonotype was recovered from a human donor in good health. The chain uses TRBV9 and TRBJ2-1; 7 bases line up with TRBD1. The specimen sequenced was PBMCs. DNA of the CDR3: TGTGCCAGCAGCCCAAGACAGGGTTACAATGAGCAGTTCTTC. Protein: CASSPRQGYNEQFF.